These T cell receptor beta chains were read from a single sample in a study of T-cell reconstitution after alpha-beta-depleted transplantation in children. In TCRdb, the PCR reads were re-called with MiXCR into one record per CDR3 protein. Of fewer than 750,000 distinct CDR3 sequences in the sample, 23% were seen once. Sequenced material: PBMCs, mostly from graft donor cells, taken 360 days after TCRalphabeta/CD19-depleted stem cell transplant. These receptors all come from a boy younger than two who had a stem cell transplant for acute myeloid leukemia, so the T cells may come from the graft donor. CDR3s include the opening cysteine and the closing phenylalanine or tryptophan.

V,CDR3
TRBV20-1,CSAPQLSSGANVLTF
TRBV2,CASTPDSTSNIQYF
TRBV12-3/TRBV12-4,CASSLVPTNEKLFF
TRBV12-3/TRBV12-4,CASSFAEKETQYF
TRBV15,CATSRVGEGSDEQFF
TRBV4-2,CASSQDRLAGGRSSYNEQFF
TRBV4-3,CASSQDVTGGRQGGYTF
TRBV9,CASSSRTLNEQFF
TRBV5-1,CASSLGGQGELGSYNEQFF
TRBV27,CASREFGNSYNEQFF
TRBV7-2,CASSLSRGRETQYF
TRBV12-3/TRBV12-4,CASSFGVPAEKLFF